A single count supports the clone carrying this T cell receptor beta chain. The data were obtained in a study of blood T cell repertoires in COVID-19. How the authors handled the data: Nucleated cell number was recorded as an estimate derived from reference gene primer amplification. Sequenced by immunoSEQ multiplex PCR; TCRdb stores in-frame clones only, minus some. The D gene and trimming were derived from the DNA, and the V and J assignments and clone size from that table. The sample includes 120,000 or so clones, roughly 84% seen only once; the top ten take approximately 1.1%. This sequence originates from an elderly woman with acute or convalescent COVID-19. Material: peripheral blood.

Here the CDR3 reads CAISAQGACGYTF. CDR3 DNA sequence: TGTGCCATCAGTGCACAGGGGGCTTGTGGCTACACCTTC. The V call is TRBV10-3, the J call TRBJ1-2, with 9 bases matching TRBD1. V trimming: 4 bases; J trimming: 7 bases; junction bases outside the gene matches: 4. CDR3 length: 13 residues. CDR1 and CDR2 (germline): ENHRY, SYGVKD.